Below, 27 T cell receptor beta chains from the same sample are listed, as sequenced in a study of cytomegalovirus exposure and HLA in healthy donors. Clones were sequenced by immunoSEQ multiplex PCR, and TCRdb holds only the in-frame ones, with some missing. The sample lists 100,000 to 150,000 clones; more than 95% were seen once. The sequenced sample consisted of PBMCs. The receptor set was obtained from a young man in good health and CMV-seronegative.

V is TRBV14 and J is TRBJ1-2; TRBD1 matches 8 bases. The V gene end was trimmed by 4 bases and the J gene end by 8 bases; junction bases not matched to a gene: 15. The CDR3 length is 16 residues. Germline CDR1 SGHDN, CDR2 FVKESK. As DNA, the CDR3 is TGTGCCAGCAGCCTGTACCGTACAGGGGGGTCTTGGGGCTACACCTTC. It specifies CASSLYRTGGSWGYTF.

This chain joins TRBV15 and TRBJ2-7; 9 nucleotides line up with TRBD2. Losses at the gene ends were 4 bases for V and 3 bases for J; bases not matched to a gene: 16. Germline V gene data show CDR1 as LNHNV and CDR2 as YYDKDF (reference sequence). The CDR3 extends over 18 amino acids. The CDR3 region has the DNA TGTGCCACCAGCACTCCACCTGGGCTAGCGGGACTGGGCTACGAGCAGTACTTC. Translating gives CATSTPPGLAGLGYEQYF.

This chain connects TRBV6-1 to TRBJ2-3; 10 bases match TRBD2. The CDR3 contains 15 residues. Germline trimming cut 1 base from V and 4 bases from J; bases unmatched to any gene: 2. CDR1 is MNHNS, CDR2 SASEGT, per germline. The CDR3 loop reads CASSEVAGGPDTQYF. CDR3 nucleotides: TGTGCCAGCAGTGAAGTAGCGGGAGGCCCAGATACGCAGTATTTT.

The V gene is TRBV5-1, the J gene TRBJ2-2; TRBD2 agrees at 8 bases. Germline loops: CDR1 SGHRS, CDR2 YFSETQ. Trimming removed 6 bases from V and 1 base from J; junction bases left unmatched: 8. This CDR3 is built from 16 residues. The CDR3 DNA reads as TGCGCCAGCAAGTTGCGACTAGCGAAGAACACCGGGGAGCTGTTTTTT. It specifies CASKLRLAKNTGELFF.

The chain uses TRBV11-2 and TRBJ2-2, with 9 positions matching TRBD1. Per the germline V gene, CDR1 is SGHAT and CDR2 is FQNNGV. Trimming took 5 bases from V and 3 from J; bases not matched to a gene: 7. The CDR3 loop spans 16 amino acids. Here the CDR3 reads CASSVAQGAYTGELFF. CDR3 DNA: TGTGCCAGCAGCGTTGCACAGGGGGCTTACACCGGGGAGCTGTTTTTT.

The chain uses TRBV19 and TRBJ2-1; D unclear. Deletions cut 5 bases from V and 0 bases from J, with 11 bases between. In germline, CDR1 is LNHDA, CDR2 SQIVND (reference sequence). This CDR3 is built from 15 residues. The CDR3 sequence: CASSPYYSSYNEQFF. The CDR3, as DNA: TGTGCCAGTAGTCCGTACTATAGCTCCTACAATGAGCAGTTCTTC.

The CDR3, as DNA: TGTGCCAGCAGCTTAAGCTCCCTACAGGGGGAGCATGGCTACACCTTC. Translated: CASSLSSLQGEHGYTF. The chain recombines TRBV7-9 with TRBJ1-2; 8 positions agree with TRBD1. Losses at the gene ends were 2 bases for V and 6 bases for J; bases not matched to a gene: 11. CDR1 SEHNR and CDR2 FQNEAQ come from the germline V gene (reference sequence). This CDR3 spans 16 amino acids.

This rearrangement joins TRBV11-2 to TRBJ2-7; 11 bases match TRBD1. Germline lookup yields CDR1 SGHAT and CDR2 FQNNGV. The CDR3 has 17 residues. V was clipped by 3 bases and J by 2 bases; unmatched bases: 9. The chain's CDR3 is CASSFTSPGQGAYEQYF. Here the CDR3 DNA reads TGTGCCAGCAGCTTCACATCCCCGGGACAGGGGGCCTACGAGCAGTACTTC.

The count of this clone is one. The rearrangement joins TRBV27 to TRBJ1-2; D perhaps matches TRBD1 (5 bases). The CDR3 spans 14 residues. The V gene's germline CDR1 is MNHEY and CDR2 SMNVEV (reference sequence). V shed 2 bases and J shed 2 bases, with 9 bases lying between them. CDR3 sequence reads: CASSLLPGNYGYTF. The CDR3 nucleotides are TGTGCCAGCAGTTTACTTCCAGGGAACTATGGCTACACCTTC.

V and J are TRBV7-2 and TRBJ2-5; TRBD1 agrees at 10 bases. The germline V gene has CDR1 SGHTA and CDR2 FQGNSA. V dropped 5 bases and J dropped 5; count of bases not matched to a gene: 14. CDR3 size: 17 residues. CDR3: CASSVGLKGQGSETQYF. The CDR3, as DNA: TGTGCCAGCAGCGTTGGCCTTAAGGGACAGGGGAGCGAGACCCAGTACTTC.

V is TRBV6-5 and J is TRBJ2-7; the match to TRBD2 covers 8 bases. The CDR3 spans 16 residues. CDR1 MNHEY and CDR2 SVGAGI come from the germline V gene. V dropped 3 bases and J dropped 6; count of bases not matched to a gene: 13. The CDR3 region has the DNA TGTGCCAGCAGTTATTCGGTAGGGGCGGGAGGAGGCGAGCAGTACTTC. As protein: CASSYSVGAGGGEQYF.

The count of this clone is one. Written as DNA, the CDR3 is TGTGCCAGCAGTTCACAGGGGTTGGCCGAGCAGTACTTC. It yields the protein CASSSQGLAEQYF. The genes are TRBV2 and TRBJ2-7, with 7 bases that match TRBD1. Looked up from germline, CDR1 is SNHLY and CDR2 is FYNNEI. The CDR3 covers 13 residues. V was pared by 5 bases and J by 6 bases, with 7 bases of the junction left unmatched.

The chain has TRBV4-1 and TRBJ2-7, with 11 bases aligning to TRBD2. The V and J ends lost 6 bases and 3 bases, in that order; junction bases with no gene match: 7. Per the germline V gene, CDR1 is MGHRA and CDR2 is YSYEKL. This CDR3 contains 15 residues. CDR3 in DNA: TGCGCCAGCAGGCAAACTAGCGGGGGACGCTACGAGCAGTACTTC. Residues: CASRQTSGGRYEQYF.

The chain has TRBV9 and TRBJ2-3, with D possibly TRBD2 on 6 matching bases. Looked up from germline, CDR1 is SGDLS and CDR2 is YYNGEE. This CDR3 is built from 13 residues. The V end was cut by 2 bases, the J end by 5 bases, with 9 bases between. The CDR3 DNA follows: TGTGCCAGCAGCGTGGGACTCCGAGATACGCAGTATTTT. It is translated as CASSVGLRDTQYF.

This sequence joins TRBV9 and TRBJ2-5; D unclear. V was clipped by 0 bases and J by 5 bases, with 8 bases between them. Germline V lookup: CDR1 SGDLS, CDR2 YYNGEE. The CDR3 length is 13 residues. The CDR3 sequence: CASSVGAEETQYF. DNA for the CDR3: TGTGCCAGCAGCGTAGGGGCTGAGGAGACCCAGTACTTC.

The chain is built from TRBV20-1 and TRBJ1-2; D not resolved. The germline CDR1 and CDR2 sequences are DFQATT and SNEGSKA (reference sequence). V was shortened by 7 bases and J by 8 bases, with 5 bases between the two germline ends. The CDR3 is 8 amino acids. The CDR3 is CSVPGYTF. The DNA for the CDR3 is TGCAGTGTTCCGGGCTACACCTTC.

The genes are TRBV2 and TRBJ2-1, with 10 nucleotides matching TRBD2. CDR3 length: 15 residues. With 4 bases clipped from V and 3 bases from J, the junction kept 3 bases outside the gene matches. Germline lookup yields CDR1 SNHLY and CDR2 FYNNEI. Here the CDR3 DNA reads TGTGCCAGCAGTGCTAGCGGGAGAGACTACAATGAGCAGTTCTTC. Encoded protein: CASSASGRDYNEQFF. The full variable domain, in which reference TRBV2 and TRBJ2-1 provide the parts outside the CDR3, is EPEVTQTPSHQVTQMGQEVILRCVPISNHLYFYWYRQILGQKVEFLVSFYNNEISEKSEIFDDQFSVERPDGSNFTLKIRSTKLEDSAMYFCASSASGRDYNEQFFGPGTRLTVL.

This sequence joins TRBV2 and TRBJ2-7; 9 bases line up with TRBD1. Germline CDR1 reads SNHLY; CDR2 reads FYNNEI. The V and J ends lost 8 bases and 2 bases, in that order; junction bases with no gene match: 4. The CDR3 has 13 amino acids. For the CDR3, the DNA is TGTGCCAGCGGGACAGGGCCGCCCTACGAGCAGTACTTC. Its translation is CASGTGPPYEQYF.

The J gene is TRBJ1-1, the V gene TRBV19; D is unresolved. CDR3 length: 14 residues. Germline CDR1 and CDR2: LNHDA and SQIVND (reference sequence). Between the trimmed V and J ends, which lost 5 bases and 0 bases, there was a span of 10 bases. CDR3 region: CASSGGRVNTEAFF. In nucleotides, the CDR3 is TGTGCCAGTAGTGGCGGTCGGGTGAACACTGAAGCTTTCTTT. Full variable domain (rest looked up from reference TRBV19 and TRBJ1-1): DGGITQSPKYLFRKEGQNVTLSCEQNLNHDAMYWYRQDPGQGLRLIYYSQIVNDFQKGDIAEGYSVSREKKESFPLTVTSAQKNPTAFYLCASSGGRVNTEAFFGQGTRLTVV.

V is TRBV7-9 and J is TRBJ1-2; unclear D gene. The CDR3 extends over 15 amino acids. CDR1 and CDR2 (germline): SEHNR, FQNEAQ (reference sequence). V lost 1 base to trimming and J lost 4 bases, with 13 bases between them. CDR3 in amino acids: CASSLEPGSSYGYTF. CDR3 coding DNA: TGTGCCAGCAGCTTAGAACCCGGGAGTAGCTATGGCTACACCTTC.

The chain uses TRBV7-2 and TRBJ2-2, with TRBD1 matching 7 bases. This CDR3 is 14 amino acids long. V gave up 2 bases and J gave up 7 bases; unmatched junction bases: 4. From germline, CDR1 is SGHTA and CDR2 FQGNSA. In nucleotides, the CDR3 is TGTGCCAGCAGCTTAATTCAGGGGGTCGGGGAGCTGTTTTTT. Translation: CASSLIQGVGELFF.

This chain uses TRBV28 with TRBJ2-3; 7 nucleotides line up with TRBD1. The V segment lost 6 bases and the J segment 1 base; nucleotides outside the gene matches: 7. From germline, CDR1 is MDHEN and CDR2 SYDVKM. The CDR3 contains 15 residues. CDR3 amino acids: CASSPPDRGTDTQYF. The CDR3, as DNA: TGTGCCAGCAGCCCTCCCGACAGGGGCACAGATACGCAGTATTTT.

The count of this clone is one. The chain links TRBV5-1 to TRBJ2-1; a weak D match, TRBD1 (6 bases). The CDR3 has 16 residues. V was pared by 0 bases and J by 6 bases, with 16 bases between. Germline loops: CDR1 SGHRS, CDR2 YFSETQ. The CDR3 sequence: CASSLARGTPRNEQFF. The CDR3 DNA reads TGCGCCAGCAGCTTGGCCAGGGGCACACCCCGCAATGAGCAGTTCTTC. The full variable domain, its missing parts supplied by reference TRBV5-1 and TRBJ2-1, is KAGVTQTPRYLIKTRGQQVTLSCSPISGHRSVSWYQQTPGQGLQFLFEYFSETQRNKGNFPGRFSGRQFSNSRSEMNVSTLELGDSALYLCASSLARGTPRNEQFFGPGTRLTVL.

V and J are TRBV6-5 and TRBJ2-2; 7 bases align to TRBD1. Per the germline V gene, CDR1 is MNHEY and CDR2 is SVGAGI. Losses at the gene ends were 6 bases for V and 1 base for J; bases not matched to a gene: 5. This CDR3 has 15 residues. The CDR3 coding sequence is TGTGCCAGCAGGACTGACAGGGTGAACACCGGGGAGCTGTTTTTT. The encoded protein is CASRTDRVNTGELFF.

The rearrangement links TRBV28 to TRBJ2-6, with 14 bases that match TRBD2. The length of the CDR3 is 19 residues. Looked up from germline, CDR1 is MDHEN and CDR2 is SYDVKM. Trimming at V came to 6 bases and at J to 1 base, leaving 8 bases not matched to a gene. CDR3 region: CASSLTRTSGRSGANVLTF. CDR3 nucleotides: TGTGCCAGCAGCCTGACCCGGACTAGCGGGAGGTCTGGGGCCAACGTCCTGACTTTC.

The CDR3 DNA sequence: TGCGCCAGCAGCCAACGTGTGCCGGGAGCGGGGGGATACAATGAGCAGTTCTTC. Translated: CASSQRVPGAGGYNEQFF. The rearrangement links TRBV4-1 to TRBJ2-1, with TRBD2 matching over 9 bases. The CDR3 length is 18 residues. Germline V gene sequence: CDR1 MGHRA, CDR2 YSYEKL. The V gene end was trimmed by 2 bases and the J gene end by 4 bases; junction bases not matched to a gene: 12.

The V gene is TRBV27, the J gene TRBJ2-5; 7 bases fit TRBD2. The ends lost 8 bases at V and 0 bases at J; junction bases unmatched: 21. Germline-derived CDR1 and CDR2 are MNHEY and SMNVEV (reference sequence). This CDR3 has 19 residues. This chain's CDR3 is CASRTSAIPRDYNQETQYF. In DNA form, the CDR3 reads TGTGCCAGCCGGACGTCAGCGATACCCCGGGACTACAACCAAGAGACCCAGTACTTC.